The clone carrying this TCR beta chain was recorded at least ten times. This sample is part of a study of T-cell memory formation after mild COVID-19. V was trimmed by 1 base and J by 4 bases, leaving 16 bases between them. Per germline, CDR1 SGHTA and CDR2 FQGNSA. The CDR3 is made up of 16 amino acids. Using its own MiXCR run on the 5' RACE reads, TCRdb lists one record per CDR3 protein. Of 270,000 or so distinct CDR3 sequences in the sample, about 20% were seen once. The chain recombines TRBV7-2 with TRBJ1-1; D not certain. The sample consisted of PBMCs or a T cell subset sorted from them (not recorded which). The TCR originated in a man younger than 35 who had mild COVID-19 (a few samples of this study predate the infection). Cell type and time point are not known. This chain's CDR3 is CASSLEGLGVRTEAFF. In DNA form, the CDR3 reads TGTGCCAGCAGCTTAGAGGGCTTAGGCGTCCGCACTGAAGCTTTCTTT. Supplemented by reference TRBV7-2 and TRBJ1-1, the full variable domain reads GAGVSQSPSNKVTEKGKDVELRCDPISGHTALYWYRQSLGQGLEFLIYFQGNSAPDKSGLPSDRFSAERTGGSVSTLTIQRTQQEDSAVYLCASSLEGLGVRTEAFFGQGTRLTVV.